Given below is one T cell receptor (beta chain) in context. This record belongs to a study of blood T cell repertoires in COVID-19. Some clones are missing from TCRdb's copy, which holds only in-frame ones; the method was immunoSEQ multiplex PCR. The sample records over 60,000 clones, roughly 82% being singletons. The CDR3 has 15 residues. Germline CDR1 reads MNHEY; CDR2 reads SVGAGI. Germline trimming cut 6 bases from V and 6 bases from J; bases unmatched to any gene: 7. Source material: peripheral blood. This receptor was taken from a human donor in a cohort sampled during active COVID-19. The chain joins TRBV6-5 to TRBJ2-2; TRBD1 matches at 10 bases. This chain's CDR3 is CASSRPGQGAGELFF. For the CDR3, the DNA is TGTGCCAGCAGCCGGCCCGGACAGGGGGCCGGGGAGCTGTTTTTT.